The 28 T cell receptor beta chains given below trace back to one sample, sequenced in a study of technical replicates of blood from several donors. The data were produced by immunoSEQ multiplex PCR, yet TCRdb's version contains in-frame clones alone and is incomplete. This sample has roughly 51,000 clones, with 93% found just once. The sequenced sample consisted of PBMCs. The receptors derive from a human donor in good health. Some clones in this sample may be carry-over from other donors' samples.

V and J are TRBV7-9 and TRBJ1-1; unclear D gene. The CDR3 has 13 amino acids. CDR1 SEHNR and CDR2 FQNEAQ come from the germline V gene (reference sequence). V was trimmed by 7 bases and J by 0 bases, leaving 9 bases between them. The CDR3 sequence is CASNREVNTEAFF. The CDR3 bases are TGTGCCAGCAACCGAGAGGTGAACACTGAAGCTTTCTTT. The variable domain in full, with the rest retrieved from reference TRBV7-9 and TRBJ1-1, is DTGVSQNPRHKITKRGQNVTFRCDPISEHNRLYWYRQTLGQGPEFLTYFQNEAQLEKSRLLSDRFSAERPKGSFSTLEIQRTEQGDSAMYLCASNREVNTEAFFGQGTRLTVV.

The chain recombines TRBV4-1 with TRBJ1-5; no clear D. The CDR3 has 13 residues. The germline V gene has CDR1 MGHRA and CDR2 YSYEKL. The germline V and J ends were trimmed by 1 base and 4 bases, with 5 bases remaining between them. CDR3 sequence (DNA): TGCGCCAGCAGCCAAGGCAGGAATCAGCCCCAGCATTTT. It translates to CASSQGRNQPQHF.

This rearrangement joins TRBV7-6 to TRBJ1-1; no clear D. This CDR3 has 13 amino acids. Per the germline V gene, CDR1 is SGHVS and CDR2 is FNYEAQ. V gave up 5 bases and J gave up 0 bases, with 7 bases separating them. Written as DNA, the CDR3 is TGTGCCAGCAGCCCACATATGAACACTGAAGCTTTCTTT. Residues: CASSPHMNTEAFF.

The sample holds one count of this clone. This chain links TRBV11-2 with TRBJ2-5; 10 bases align to TRBD2. Looked up from germline, CDR1 is SGHAT and CDR2 is FQNNGV. The trim removed 5 bases at V and 6 bases at J, leaving 9 bases unmatched. The CDR3 contains 15 residues. The CDR3 coding sequence is TGTGCCAGCAGCCTCCTTAGCGGGGGGTGGAAGACCCAGTACTTC. This translates into CASSLLSGGWKTQYF.

V gene TRBV7-3 combines with J gene TRBJ1-1; 7 positions agree with TRBD1. The CDR3 has 13 amino acids. Germline V CDR1 and CDR2: SGHTA, FQGTGA. The V segment lost 5 bases and the J segment 2 bases; nucleotides outside the gene matches: 2. The CDR3 bases are TGTGCCAGCAGCCGACAGGGTAACACTGAAGCTTTCTTT. Amino acids: CASSRQGNTEAFF.

The chain combines TRBV29-1 with TRBJ2-7, with D perhaps matching TRBD2 (6 bases). CDR3 length equals 15 residues. Trimming stripped 4 bases from V and 4 bases from J, with 20 bases between. Per the germline V gene, CDR1 is SQVTM and CDR2 is ANQGSEA. CDR3 DNA sequence: TGCAGCGTTGCCGGGAGACAAGGGGCGGAATACGAGCAGTACTTC. Translation gives CSVAGRQGAEYEQYF.

The chain combines TRBV2 with TRBJ1-2; D unresolved. The CDR3 consists of 13 residues. The V gene's germline CDR1 is SNHLY and CDR2 FYNNEI. Trimming removed 5 bases at V and 6 bases at J, with 13 bases between. The CDR3 region is CASSPLLVNGYTF. As DNA, the CDR3 is TGTGCCAGCAGTCCTCTCCTAGTTAATGGCTACACCTTC.

This chain joins TRBV7-2 and TRBJ2-7; TRBD1 is a possible D gene (6 bases). Germline V CDR1 and CDR2: SGHTA, FQGNSA. Trimming left V 5 bases short and J 1 base short, with 15 bases between. The CDR3 is 15 amino acids. The CDR3: CASSPMGTLSYEQYF. The CDR3 region has the DNA TGTGCCAGCAGCCCCATGGGGACACTTTCCTACGAGCAGTACTTC.

The chain carries TRBV7-8 and TRBJ1-5, with a possible D match to TRBD1 (6 bases). CDR3 length: 15 residues. Germline CDR1 reads SGHVS; CDR2 reads FQNEAQ. Trimming removed 1 base from V and 2 bases from J, with 9 bases in between. In DNA form, the CDR3 reads TGTGCCAGCAGCTTAGTAGCAGGGGGCAATCAGCCCCAGCATTTT. This codes for CASSLVAGGNQPQHF.

This chain connects TRBV7-2 to TRBJ2-1; 11 bases align to TRBD2. Germline V lookup: CDR1 SGHTA, CDR2 FQGNSA. Trimming at V came to 5 bases and at J to 10 bases, leaving 13 bases not matched to a gene. This CDR3 is 16 amino acids long. The CDR3 is CASSPRSPIAGGEQFF. In DNA, the CDR3 is TGTGCCAGCAGCCCCCGGTCGCCTATAGCGGGGGGGGAGCAGTTCTTC.

The V gene is TRBV12-5, the J gene TRBJ2-7, with D unresolved. Between the trimmed V and J ends, which lost 5 bases and 0 bases, there was a span of 5 bases. The germline CDR1 and CDR2 sequences are LGHNT and FRNRAP. The CDR3 has 12 residues. The CDR3, as DNA: TGTGCTAGTGGTCTTAGCTCCTACGAGCAGTACTTC. Translated, it gives CASGLSSYEQYF.

The V and J genes are TRBV18 and TRBJ2-7; 8 bases align to TRBD1. This CDR3 has 14 amino acids. V shed 5 bases, J shed 2 bases, and the junction held 5 bases outside the gene matches. CDR1 and CDR2 (germline): KGHSH, LQKENI. The CDR3 loop reads CASSSGTGPYEQYF. The CDR3 DNA reads as TGTGCCAGCTCATCCGGGACAGGCCCCTACGAGCAGTACTTC.

V and J are TRBV6-6 and TRBJ1-3; D possibly corresponds to TRBD1 (6 bases). CDR1 MNHNY and CDR2 SVGAGI come from the germline V gene (reference sequence). The ends were cut back, 7 bases at V and 0 bases at J, with 16 bases in the middle. CDR3 length: 16 amino acids. The CDR3 region is CASTIRGGHSGNTIYF. The CDR3 coding sequence is TGTGCCAGCACCATAAGGGGGGGGCACTCTGGAAACACCATATATTTT.

V usage is TRBV4-1 and J usage is TRBJ2-2; a possible D gene is TRBD2 (5 bases). The length of the CDR3 is 17 residues. Germline lookup yields CDR1 MGHRA and CDR2 YSYEKL. The V gene lost 0 bases and the J gene lost 4 bases, with 15 bases spanning the gap. The CDR3 spells CASSQERRGLGTGELFF. The CDR3 nucleotides read TGCGCCAGCAGCCAAGAAAGACGAGGGTTGGGCACCGGGGAGCTGTTTTTT.

The chain has TRBV7-8 and TRBJ2-7, with D hard to call. This CDR3 spans 14 amino acids. The germline V gene encodes CDR1 SGHVS and CDR2 FQNEAQ. The ends were cut back, 6 bases at V and 2 bases at J, with 14 bases in the middle. This CDR3 is CASSLDTAAYEQYF. The CDR3 bases are TGTGCCAGCAGTCTCGACACGGCAGCCTACGAGCAGTACTTC.

Written as DNA, the CDR3 is TGTGCCAGCAGGGACGGGACAAGAGTTGAAGCTTTCTTT. Amino acids: CASRDGTRVEAFF. The chain couples TRBV2 to TRBJ1-1, with D possibly TRBD1 on 6 matching bases. This CDR3 has 13 amino acids. With 6 bases removed from V and 7 bases from J, the gap between germline ends came to 15 bases. CDR1 is SNHLY and CDR2 is FYNNEI in the germline V gene.

This clone was counted a few times. This CDR3 reads CASSVGQEQYF. DNA for the CDR3: TGTGCCAGCAGCGTAGGGCAGGAGCAGTACTTC. V and J are TRBV7-9 and TRBJ2-7; D uncertain. Deletions cut 5 bases from V and 7 bases from J, with 9 bases between. The CDR3 is made up of 11 amino acids. CDR1 is SEHNR, CDR2 FQNEAQ, per germline (reference sequence).

This sequence joins TRBV6-1 and TRBJ1-5, with TRBD1 identical over 8 bases. Germline CDR1 is MNHNS and CDR2 is SASEGT. The CDR3 totals 16 residues. The junction had 11 bases not matched to a gene; V was cut back by 4 bases and J by 6 bases. The DNA of the CDR3 is TGTGCCAGCAGTGTATCCCGGACAGGGAGGCTTCAGCCCCAGCATTTT. Encoded protein: CASSVSRTGRLQPQHF.

The V and J genes are TRBV30 and TRBJ1-2; 10 bases are shared with TRBD1. Trimming at V came to 3 bases and at J to 8 bases, leaving 12 bases not matched to a gene. This CDR3 contains 15 residues. Looked up from germline, CDR1 is GTSNPN and CDR2 is SVGIG (reference sequence). DNA of the CDR3: TGTGCCTGGAGGGAGAGAGGGACAGGGGTCTACGGCTACACCTTC. Amino acid sequence: CAWRERGTGVYGYTF.

This chain joins TRBV2 and TRBJ1-3; D might be TRBD1 (5 bases). The CDR3 sequence is 14 residues long. CDR1 is SNHLY and CDR2 is FYNNEI in the germline V gene. With 6 bases removed from V and 2 bases from J, the gap between germline ends came to 11 bases. CDR3 nucleotides: TGTGCCAGCAGAGGCAGGGTCACTGGAAACACCATATATTTT. Protein product: CASRGRVTGNTIYF. Using reference TRBV2 and TRBJ1-3 for the parts outside the CDR3, the full variable domain is EPEVTQTPSHQVTQMGQEVILRCVPISNHLYFYWYRQILGQKVEFLVSFYNNEISEKSEIFDDQFSVERPDGSNFTLKIRSTKLEDSAMYFCASRGRVTGNTIYFGEGSWLTVV.

The chain couples TRBV4-2 to TRBJ2-3; 8 bases align to TRBD2. CDR3 length equals 18 residues. The germline CDR1 and CDR2 sequences are LGHNA and YNFKEQ. Trimming took 3 bases from V and 3 from J; bases not matched to a gene: 14. CDR3 amino acids: CASSQGAVSGKRTDTQYF. As DNA, the CDR3 is TGTGCCAGCAGCCAGGGTGCGGTTAGCGGGAAAAGGACAGATACGCAGTATTTT.

V is TRBV14 and J is TRBJ2-7, with a weak D call TRBD2 (6 bases). The CDR3 runs to 13 residues. V dropped 8 bases and J dropped 2 bases, with 13 bases sitting between them. Germline V gives CDR1 SGHDN, CDR2 FVKESK. The chain's CDR3 is CASPLSGPYEQYF. The CDR3 bases are TGTGCCAGCCCCCTTAGCGGCCCCTACGAGCAGTACTTC.

This chain joins TRBV9 and TRBJ2-5; 13 nucleotides align to TRBD2. The V gene end was trimmed by 3 bases and the J gene end by 7 bases; junction bases not matched to a gene: 9. CDR3 size: 16 residues. Germline CDR1 and CDR2: SGDLS and YYNGEE. The CDR3 DNA reads TGTGCCAGCAGCGCCCGGACTAGCGGGGGCCTTGGGACCCAGTACTTC. Its protein product is CASSARTSGGLGTQYF.

This chain links TRBV5-1 with TRBJ2-7; 10 bases align to TRBD2. The length of the CDR3 is 14 residues. Germline V gene data show CDR1 as SGHRS and CDR2 as YFSETQ. V shed 4 bases, J shed 5 bases, and the junction held 6 bases outside the gene matches. CDR3 sequence (DNA): TGCGCCAGCAGCCCTAGCGGGGGTTACGACGAGCAGTACTTC. This sequence encodes CASSPSGGYDEQYF.

The chain employs TRBV30 and TRBJ1-5; D gene unclear. V was pared by 1 base and J by 6 bases, with 7 bases between. The germline CDR1 and CDR2 sequences are GTSNPN and SVGIG (reference sequence). This CDR3 is built from 12 residues. The CDR3 loop is CAWSAGVQPQHF. CDR3 DNA: TGTGCCTGGAGTGCCGGGGTTCAGCCCCAGCATTTT.

The chain joins TRBV7-6 to TRBJ2-7, with 7 bases that match TRBD1. Germline-derived CDR1 and CDR2 are SGHVS and FNYEAQ. The CDR3 runs 12 residues. The trim removed 5 bases at V and 6 bases at J, leaving 4 bases unmatched. CDR3 DNA: TGTGCCAGCAGCACGGGACAGCCCGAGCAGTACTTC. Its protein is CASSTGQPEQYF. Using reference TRBV7-6 and TRBJ2-7 for the parts outside the CDR3, the full variable domain is GAGVSQSPRYKVTKRGQDVALRCDPISGHVSLYWYRQALGQGPEFLTYFNYEAQQDKSGLPNDRFSAERPEGSISTLTIQRTEQRDSAMYRCASSTGQPEQYFGPGTRLTVT.

The V and J genes are TRBV11-3 and TRBJ2-3, with D possibly matching TRBD1 (6 bases). The germline V gene has CDR1 SGHNT and CDR2 YENEEA. CDR3 length: 16 amino acids. V shed 3 bases and J shed 2 bases, with 15 bases lying between them. CDR3 in amino acids: CASSFGGLGATDTQYF. The DNA of the CDR3 is TGTGCCAGCAGCTTTGGGGGCCTAGGGGCCACAGATACGCAGTATTTT.

J is TRBJ1-2 and V is TRBV2, with D unclear. Trimming stripped 2 bases from V and 5 bases from J, with 6 bases between. The CDR3 contains 12 residues. Per the germline V gene, CDR1 is SNHLY and CDR2 is FYNNEI. The CDR3 DNA reads TGTGCCAGCAGTGAACGGGTGTATGGCTACACCTTC. It encodes CASSERVYGYTF.